This T cell receptor (beta chain) was profiled in a study of regulatory T cells in long-lasting Graves disease. Study conclusions and caveats: Persistent-disease Graves' patients showed less TCR diversity than new cases.

Time point described: newly diagnosed GD, antithyroid drugs for less than 3 months. PBMCs were the source of the RNA used for TCR sequencing. Germline V gene data show CDR1 as GTSNPN and CDR2 as SVGIG (reference sequence). The CDR3 is made up of 12 amino acids. V lost 0 bases, J lost 7 bases, and 9 bases lay in between. This clonotype was picked up many times. Its specificity is unknown. To make TCR beta libraries, researchers used iRepertoire HTBI primers and Arm-PCR of CDR3 regions. TCRdb re-derived calls from the multiplex PCR reads in MiXCR, one entry per CDR3 protein. The sample consists of around 480,000 distinct CDR3 sequences, roughly 15% of them appearing once. The same specimen was also included in a second study, on T cells in Graves' hyperthyroidism and ophthalmopathy. That report adds: The study used the HTBI primer set for a first-round RT-PCR of the TCR CDR3. Ophthalmopathy and stable hyperthyroidism were told apart by a 13 V-J model.

The material sequenced was peripheral blood mononuclear cells (PBMCs), taken at new diagnosis, from a patient treated with antithyroid drugs. The rearrangement joins TRBV30 to TRBJ1-2, with D perhaps TRBD1 (5 bases). The clonotype comes from a woman aged 35 to 59 with Graves disease. The CDR3, as DNA: TGTGCCTGGAGTGTACCGGGGCGTGGCTACACCTTC. Translating it yields CAWSVPGRGYTF.